This TCR beta chain was found in a study of cytomegalovirus exposure and HLA in healthy donors. J gave up 2 bases and V 3 bases, and 9 bases lay outside the gene matches. This CDR3 has 16 residues. The germline CDR1 and CDR2 sequences are SGHRS and YFSETQ. The data were produced by immunoSEQ multiplex PCR, yet TCRdb's version contains in-frame clones alone and is incomplete. The sample lists approximately 150,000 clones, approximately 88% occurring once. This TCR came from a man aged 18 to 30 in good health and CMV-seropositive. V usage is TRBV5-1 and J usage is TRBJ1-1, with 8 positions matching TRBD1. Sequenced: PBMCs. CDR3 sequence: CASSSLGDRPNTEAFF. In nucleotides, the CDR3 is TGCGCCAGCAGCTCCTTGGGGGACAGGCCAAACACTGAAGCTTTCTTT.